What follows are 32 T cell receptor beta chains derived from one specimen sequenced in a study of T cells in Graves' hyperthyroidism and ophthalmopathy. Template material for amplifying TCR beta CDR3 regions consisted of RNA transcripts. Using the HTBI primer set, a first-round RT-PCR was run on the TCR CDR3. Via MiXCR, TCRdb re-called the multiplex PCR reads, giving one row per CDR3 protein. Among about 610,000 distinct CDR3 sequences listed, approximately 15% were seen once. Sequencing was carried out using blood. The receptors were sampled from a woman in her forties with Graves' ophthalmopathy.

For the CDR3, the DNA is TGCAGCGTTGGAGCGGGGCCGGATACGCAGTATTTT. It specifies CSVGAGPDTQYF. The chain combines TRBV29-1 with TRBJ2-3; TRBD2 matches 7 bases. CDR3 length: 12 amino acids. V shed 4 bases, J shed 6 bases, and the junction held 4 bases outside the gene matches. The germline CDR1 and CDR2 sequences are SQVTM and ANQGSEA.

This clonotype occurred many times. The gene calls are TRBV19 and TRBJ2-5; either TRBD1 or TRBD2 may fit D (5 bases each). Germline V gives CDR1 LNHDA, CDR2 SQIVND (reference sequence). The CDR3 contains 15 residues. V was trimmed by 3 bases and J by 5 bases, leaving 16 bases between them. CDR3: CASSIGGSTLETQYF. The CDR3 nucleotides are TGTGCCAGTAGTATTGGGGGTAGTACCTTGGAGACCCAGTACTTC.

J is TRBJ2-7 and V is TRBV6-1, with TRBD1 identical over 8 bases. Losses at the gene ends were 6 bases for V and 6 bases for J; bases not matched to a gene: 7. Germline assignment: CDR1 MNHNS and CDR2 SASEGT. The CDR3 is 13 residues long. This CDR3 reads CASSDRGLSEQYF. The CDR3 DNA reads as TGTGCCAGCAGCGACAGGGGTTTGTCCGAGCAGTACTTC.

This rearrangement joins TRBV18 to TRBJ2-7; TRBD1 matches 9 bases. The CDR3 runs 18 residues. The germline gives CDR1 KGHSH, CDR2 LQKENI. V was clipped by 0 bases and J by 6 bases; unmatched bases: 15. The CDR3 reads CASSPPRTGGTGLGEQYF. The CDR3 DNA follows: TGTGCCAGCTCACCACCCAGGACAGGTGGGACAGGGCTGGGCGAGCAGTACTTC.

This clonotype showed up many times. The genes are TRBV19 and TRBJ1-2; D is ambiguous. Looked up from germline, CDR1 is LNHDA and CDR2 is SQIVND (reference sequence). Deletions cut 5 bases from V and 0 bases from J, with 10 bases between. The CDR3 is made up of 14 amino acids. The CDR3 loop is CASSPGPANYGYTF. In DNA form, the CDR3 reads TGTGCCAGTAGTCCCGGGCCCGCTAACTATGGCTACACCTTC.

This chain uses TRBV7-2 with TRBJ2-1, with TRBD2 matching 10 bases. J gave up 9 bases and V 5 bases, and 4 bases lay outside the gene matches. Germline values: CDR1 SGHTA, CDR2 FQGNSA. The CDR3 totals 13 residues. The CDR3 here is CASSPGLAPEQFF. Written as DNA, the CDR3 is TGTGCCAGCAGCCCGGGACTAGCGCCTGAGCAGTTCTTC. Filled out from reference TRBV7-2 and TRBJ2-1, the complete variable domain reads GAGVSQSPSNKVTEKGKDVELRCDPISGHTALYWYRQSLGQGLEFLIYFQGNSAPDKSGLPSDRFSAERTGGSVSTLTIQRTQQEDSAVYLCASSPGLAPEQFFGPGTRLTVL.

This clonotype was picked up many times. The rearrangement joins TRBV29-1 to TRBJ2-7; D could derive from TRBD1 or TRBD2 (7 bases each). CDR1 and CDR2 from the germline V gene are SQVTM and ANQGSEA. Trimming pared 4 bases from V and 6 bases from J, leaving 13 bases between. CDR3 length: 12 residues. The CDR3 coding sequence is TGCAGCGTTGTAACAGGGGAGGGCGAGCAGTACTTC. It translates to CSVVTGEGEQYF.

J is TRBJ2-4 and V is TRBV30; D gene ambiguous. Germline V gene lookup returns CDR1 GTSNPN and CDR2 SVGIG (reference sequence). The CDR3 has 16 amino acids. V dropped 0 bases and J dropped 1 base, with 13 bases sitting between them. CDR3 sequence: CAWSVRIPLAKNIQYF. CDR3 coding DNA: TGTGCCTGGAGTGTACGGATCCCTCTTGCCAAAAACATTCAGTACTTC.

A few counts support this clonotype. This chain links TRBV7-2 with TRBJ2-5; maybe TRBD2 (6 bases). The CDR3 length is 13 residues. With 4 bases removed from V and 5 bases from J, the gap between germline ends came to 11 bases. Germline V gene lookup returns CDR1 SGHTA and CDR2 FQGNSA. In nucleotides, the CDR3 is TGTGCCAGCAGCTCCCTTCGGGGGGAGACCCAGTACTTC. This gives the protein CASSSLRGETQYF.

To note about this clonotype: The junction does not match germline at one end; this may be a read error. This chain joins TRBV2 and TRBJ2-7; possibly TRBD1 or TRBD2 for D (5 bases each). The CDR3 loop spans 16 amino acids. Germline values: CDR1 SNHLY, CDR2 FYNNEI. CDR3 in DNA: TGTGCCAGCAGTGAAGGGCAGGGACGGCCCTCCAACGAGCAGTACTTC. It codes for CASSEGQGRPSNEQYF.

This clonotype was seen ten or more times. The chain is built from TRBV20-1 and TRBJ1-1, with D uncertain. The V gene's germline CDR1 is DFQATT and CDR2 SNEGSKA (reference sequence). This CDR3 has 16 amino acids. The ends were cut back, 1 base at V and 0 bases at J, with 15 bases in the middle. The CDR3, as DNA: TGCAGTGCTAGAGGCGGGTCGGCCGGCATGAACACTGAAGCTTTCTTT. This gives the protein CSARGGSAGMNTEAFF.

This clonotype was seen at least ten times. The chain links TRBV20-1 to TRBJ2-7; tentative D call: TRBD2 (5 bases). The germline V gene encodes CDR1 DFQATT and CDR2 SNEGSKA (reference sequence). This CDR3 comprises 14 residues. With 5 bases removed from V and 2 bases from J, the gap between germline ends came to 16 bases. As DNA, the CDR3 is TGCAGTGCTGATGACAACCTGGAGGCCTACGAGCAGTACTTC. Amino acid sequence: CSADDNLEAYEQYF.

The gene calls are TRBV28 and TRBJ1-5; unclear D gene. Germline loops: CDR1 MDHEN, CDR2 SYDVKM. With 6 bases removed from V and 3 bases from J, the gap between germline ends came to 15 bases. This CDR3 has 15 amino acids. The CDR3 nucleotides read TGTGCCAGCAGCCAAGATGTCACAGTCAATCAGCCCCAGCATTTT. Translating it yields CASSQDVTVNQPQHF.

The table lists this clonotype with many counts. The chain links TRBV6-2 or TRBV6-3 to TRBJ2-7, with D unclear. The V and J ends lost 6 bases and 2 bases respectively, with 14 bases between them. The CDR3 totals 14 residues. CDR1 and CDR2 from the germline V gene are MNHEY and SVGEGT. CDR3 region: CASSPRTRTYEQYF. The CDR3 DNA follows: TGTGCCAGCAGCCCTCGGACGCGTACCTACGAGCAGTACTTC.

The chain couples TRBV6-1 to TRBJ2-6; tentatively, D is TRBD2 (6 bases). The CDR3 is made up of 16 amino acids. V was shortened by 1 base and J by 1 base, with 8 bases between the two germline ends. Germline loops: CDR1 MNHNS, CDR2 SASEGT. The CDR3 protein is CASSEDRESGANVLTF. Here the CDR3 DNA reads TGTGCCAGCAGTGAAGATCGGGAGTCTGGGGCCAACGTCCTGACTTTC.

To note about this clonotype: Just one base apart from a much larger clone, this may be a read error. The chain joins TRBV29-1 to TRBJ2-7, with D unresolved. This CDR3 has 12 residues. CDR1 SQVTM and CDR2 ANQGSEA come from the germline V gene. The CDR3 nucleotides read TGCAGCGCTGAAGAAACGTTGGGCGAGCAGTACTTC. This sequence encodes CSAEETLGEQYF.

This clonotype was seen more than once but under ten times. This chain connects TRBV5-1 to TRBJ2-3, with TRBD2 identical over 13 bases. The V gene's germline CDR1 is SGHRS and CDR2 YFSETQ. The CDR3 loop spans 18 amino acids. The V and J ends lost 4 bases and 4 bases, in that order; junction bases with no gene match: 12. The CDR3 nucleotides read TGCGCCAGCAGCGACGGACTAGCGGGAGACCCAGTGGCAGATACGCAGTATTTT. Amino acids: CASSDGLAGDPVADTQYF.

This clonotype was recorded a few times. V and J are TRBV28 and TRBJ2-7; 7 bases map to TRBD1. V shed 7 bases and J 9 bases; nucleotides not matched to a gene: 18. There are 15 residues in the CDR3. CDR1 and CDR2 from the germline V gene are MDHEN and SYDVKM. The CDR3 sequence is CASTLAGTVGYGQYF. The CDR3 DNA is TGTGCCAGCACCCTCGCTGGGACAGTGGGTTATGGGCAGTACTTC.

This clonotype was observed a handful of times. The genes are TRBV7-9 and TRBJ1-2; D is undetermined. This CDR3 region has 15 residues. Trimming took 0 bases from V and 4 from J, leaving 12 bases between them. Looked up from germline, CDR1 is SEHNR and CDR2 is FQNEAQ (reference sequence). CDR3 loop: CASSLAAGEGYGYTF. CDR3 nucleotides: TGTGCCAGCAGCTTAGCGGCGGGCGAGGGCTATGGCTACACCTTC.

V gene TRBV6-2 or TRBV6-3 combines with J gene TRBJ2-4; D is unresolved. This CDR3 has 14 residues. Germline V gene sequence: CDR1 MNHEY, CDR2 SVGEGT. V lost 2 bases and J 3 bases, leaving 8 bases between the germline ends. The chain's CDR3 is CASSYIGLKNIQYF. DNA of the CDR3: TGTGCCAGCAGTTACATCGGGCTCAAAAACATTCAGTACTTC.

The gene calls are TRBV5-6 and TRBJ2-7; TRBD2 aligns across 13 bases. Germline CDR1 reads SGHDT; CDR2 reads YYEEEE. The CDR3 runs to 19 residues. V dropped 4 bases and J dropped 0; count of bases not matched to a gene: 13. Written as DNA, the CDR3 is TGTGCCAGCAGCAGTACTTCCGGGACTAGCGGGATTAGCTCCTACGAGCAGTACTTC. Translated: CASSSTSGTSGISSYEQYF. Based on the CDR3 plus reference TRBV5-6 and TRBJ2-7, the full variable domain is DAGVTQSPTHLIKTRGQQVTLRCSPKSGHDTVSWYQQALGQGPQFIFQYYEEEERQRGNFPDRFSGHQFPNYSSELNVNALLLGDSALYLCASSSTSGTSGISSYEQYFGPGTRLTVT.

Worth noting for this clonotype: Since a much larger clone is just one base distant, this may be a read error. This sequence joins TRBV6-1 and TRBJ2-7; no definite D call. The CDR3 contains 15 residues. The V end was cut by 4 bases, the J end by 3 bases, with 16 bases between. CDR1 is MNHNS and CDR2 is SASEGT in the germline V gene. DNA for the CDR3: TGTGCCAGCAGTGCCGGCCCTGCAGCCATCTACGAGCAGTACTTC. Translated, it gives CASSAGPAAIYEQYF.

This clonotype was recorded a few times. This chain connects TRBV27 to TRBJ2-3; possible D gene TRBD2, 5 bases. This CDR3 comprises 13 residues. V was pared by 3 bases and J by 3 bases, with 7 bases between. CDR1 is MNHEY, CDR2 SMNVEV, per germline (reference sequence). The CDR3: CASSLLATDTQYF. The CDR3 coding sequence is TGTGCCAGCAGTTTGCTAGCTACAGATACGCAGTATTTT.

Many counts were recorded for this clonotype. The chain employs TRBV30 and TRBJ1-2; D possibly corresponds to TRBD1 (5 bases). Trimming removed 4 bases at V and 8 bases at J, with 14 bases between. Germline CDR1 reads GTSNPN; CDR2 reads SVGIG (reference sequence). The CDR3 is 12 residues long. The CDR3 here is CAWTGPQQGYTF. The CDR3 DNA follows: TGTGCCTGGACGGGACCCCAGCAGGGCTACACCTTC.

This clonotype was recorded many times. V usage is TRBV6-1 and J usage is TRBJ1-3; 8 bases are a match to TRBD1. Germline-derived CDR1 and CDR2 are MNHNS and SASEGT. The CDR3 is 14 residues long. J was trimmed by 0 bases and V by 10 bases; bases with no gene match: 5. Here the CDR3 reads CATSTGDSGNTIYF. The CDR3 bases are TGTGCCACCTCGACAGGGGACTCTGGAAACACCATATATTTT.

The chain carries TRBV19 and TRBJ2-5, with a tentative D call TRBD1 (5 bases). Germline CDR1 is LNHDA and CDR2 is SQIVND (reference sequence). The CDR3 covers 17 residues. The V and J ends lost 6 bases and 1 base respectively, with 21 bases between them. DNA for the CDR3: TGTGCCAGTAGCCCACCCCCCGGCAGGGCCGGCCAAGAGACCCAGTACTTC. Encoded protein: CASSPPPGRAGQETQYF.

This clonotype was observed once. V gene TRBV4-1 combines with J gene TRBJ1-5, with 7 bases that match TRBD1. Germline trimming cut 1 base from V and 6 bases from J; bases unmatched to any gene: 6. This CDR3 comprises 15 residues. In germline, CDR1 is MGHRA, CDR2 YSYEKL. The CDR3: CASSQGDRAGQPQHF. Written as DNA, the CDR3 is TGCGCCAGCAGCCAAGGCGACAGGGCAGGTCAGCCCCAGCATTTT.

This clonotype was recorded many times. V is TRBV12-3 or TRBV12-4 and J is TRBJ2-5; no clear D gene. V lost 0 bases to trimming and J lost 6 bases, with 14 bases between them. CDR3 length equals 15 residues. CDR3 nucleotides: TGTGCCAGCAGTTTAGCGCTAAATATGGGAAAGACCCAGTACTTC. Its protein product is CASSLALNMGKTQYF.

There are many counts of this clonotype. The chain has TRBV7-3 and TRBJ1-2; 7 bases agree with TRBD1. Germline values: CDR1 SGHTA, CDR2 FQGTGA. The CDR3 has 13 amino acids. The V segment lost 1 base and the J segment 7 bases; nucleotides outside the gene matches: 3. The CDR3 protein is CASSLIGGRGYTF. For the CDR3, the DNA is TGTGCCAGCAGCTTAATAGGGGGCCGTGGCTACACCTTC.

This clonotype occurred many times. This sequence joins TRBV6-2 or TRBV6-3 and TRBJ1-1; TRBD1 is a possible D gene (6 bases). CDR1 and CDR2 (germline): MNHEY, SVGEGT. V was pared by 2 bases and J by 7 bases, with 11 bases between. The CDR3 loop spans 13 amino acids. This CDR3 reads CASSYAGANEAFF. The CDR3 coding sequence is TGTGCCAGCAGTTACGCGGGGGCTAATGAAGCTTTCTTT.

This clonotype was counted ten times or more. The DNA of the CDR3 is TGTGCCAGCAGTTCACGGACAGCGGGCGGGGAGCTGTTTTTT. This codes for CASSSRTAGGELFF. This sequence joins TRBV6-5 and TRBJ2-2, with D possibly called TRBD1 or TRBD2 (6 bases each). Germline CDR1 and CDR2: MNHEY and SVGAGI. CDR3 length: 14 amino acids. V was shortened by 4 bases and J by 7 bases, with 13 bases between the two germline ends.

This clonotype came up many times. V usage is TRBV28 and J usage is TRBJ2-7; 11 bases align to TRBD1. The germline V gene has CDR1 MDHEN and CDR2 SYDVKM. The CDR3 is 14 residues long. V lost 6 bases and J lost 5; bases outside the gene matches: 6. The CDR3 DNA sequence: TGTGCCAGCAGGACGACGGGACAGGGGGACGAGCAGTACTTC. Its translation: CASRTTGQGDEQYF. Full variable domain (missing parts from reference TRBV28 and TRBJ2-7): DVKVTQSSRYLVKRTGEKVFLECVQDMDHENMFWYRQDPGLGLRLIYFSYDVKMKEKGDIPEGYSVSREKKERFSLILESASTNQTSMYLCASRTTGQGDEQYFGPGTRLTVT.